The source of this T cell receptor beta chain is a study of blood T cell repertoires in COVID-19. Some clones are missing from TCRdb's copy, which holds only in-frame ones; the method was immunoSEQ multiplex PCR. In the table there are approximately 300,000 clones, roughly 88% of which are singletons. CDR1 is SGHTA, CDR2 FQGNSA, per germline. V lost 5 bases and J lost 4, with 20 bases in between. The CDR3 has 17 residues. This chain connects TRBV7-2 to TRBJ2-2; D may be TRBD1 (5 bases). Sequenced sample: peripheral blood. The source of this sequence is a woman aged 50 to 60 with active or convalescent COVID-19. The chain's CDR3 is CASSAGPGQGVTGELFF. CDR3 sequence (DNA): TGTGCCAGCAGCGCAGGGCCGGGCCAGGGTGTCACCGGGGAGCTGTTTTTT.